This paragraph covers one T cell receptor (beta chain) sequence. Its antigen is undetermined. It was by quantitative 5'-RACE with molecular barcodes that TCR beta libraries were made. One entry per CDR3 protein, called by TCRdb with MiXCR from the 5' RACE reads. The sample has 100,000 to 150,000 distinct CDR3 sequences, 17% seen once. This specimen belongs to a study of CD8 T cells in ankylosing spondylitis. Overall study results and limits: Relatively rare in peripheral blood, disease-linked clones were also CD8+. For ankylosing spondylitis blood, a TCR beta motif of 7 to 9 highly homologous variants appeared characteristic.

Trimming stripped 3 bases from V and 8 bases from J, with 5 bases between. Germline CDR1 is WSHSY and CDR2 is SAAADI. The CDR3 consists of 11 residues. This sequence was found in a male donor with ankylosing spondylitis. The sequencing sample was made of blood, either unsorted or a sorted T cell fraction (not recorded which). V is TRBV10-2 and J is TRBJ2-1; TRBD2 is a possible D gene (5 bases). The CDR3 region has the DNA TGCGCCAGCAGTGATAGCGATGAGCAGTTCTTC. It translates to CASSDSDEQFF.